The source of this T cell receptor beta chain is a study of blood T cell repertoires in COVID-19. The wider study: Some COVID-19 samples were acute and others convalescent; all came from the United States, Italy and Spain. T cells, B-cell-depleted T cells, or PBMCs provided the cDNA or gDNA that served as material.

Data came from immunoSEQ multiplex PCR; TCRdb stores just in-frame clones and leaves some out. The sample contains 430,000 or so clones, approximately 90% of which appear only once. Participant reports of clinical history set cohort assignment. The CDR3 has 17 residues. V gave up 4 bases and J gave up 0 bases; unmatched junction bases: 9. Germline V lookup: CDR1 SGDLS, CDR2 YYNGEE. Sample: PBMCs or T cells enriched from blood (not recorded which). This chain joins TRBV9 and TRBJ2-5, with 10 nucleotides matching TRBD2. This receptor was obtained from a woman aged 40-49 years who had recovered from COVID-19. As DNA, the CDR3 is TGTGCCAGCAGCCCCGGCCGGACTAGCGGTTACCAAGAGACCCAGTACTTC. Protein product: CASSPGRTSGYQETQYF.